These 16 T cell receptor beta chains share one sample of origin, sequenced in a study of patients and donors after allogeneic stem cell transplantation. TCRdb re-analysed the RT-PCR reads in MiXCR, keeping a single row per CDR3 protein. In the table there are roughly 880,000 distinct CDR3 sequences, roughly 17% of which are singletons. Input material: blood, either unsorted or a sorted T cell fraction (not recorded which). The source of these receptors is a human donor who was either an allogeneic HSCT recipient or a stem cell or donor lymphocyte infusion donor (not recorded which). It is not recorded whose cells these are; they may come from a transplant donor.

V gene TRBV6-5 combines with J gene TRBJ1-4; possible D gene TRBD1, 6 bases. V shed 2 bases and J shed 8 bases, with 12 bases lying between them. The CDR3 spans 14 residues. Germline V lookup: CDR1 MNHEY, CDR2 SVGAGI. CDR3 sequence: CASSYDRSTEKLFF. The CDR3 DNA reads TGTGCCAGCAGTTACGACAGGTCCACGGAAAAACTGTTTTTT.

This clonotype has just a few counts. This chain links TRBV7-8 with TRBJ2-7; perhaps TRBD1 as D (6 bases). The CDR3 contains 16 residues. Looked up from germline, CDR1 is SGHVS and CDR2 is FQNEAQ. With 4 bases removed from V and 4 bases from J, the gap between germline ends came to 20 bases. CDR3 region: CASSSLPGQSYYEQYF. The CDR3 DNA follows: TGTGCCAGCAGCTCCCTTCCTGGACAGAGCTATTACGAGCAGTACTTC.

The V call is TRBV29-1, the J call TRBJ2-1; the D is unclear. Germline V gene lookup returns CDR1 SQVTM and CDR2 ANQGSEA. There are 9 residues in the CDR3. With 0 bases removed from V and 12 bases from J, the gap between germline ends came to 3 bases. CDR3 DNA sequence: TGCAGCGTTGAAGATGGGCAGTTCTTC. This codes for CSVEDGQFF.

The CDR3 DNA reads TGCAGTGCTCCACCCGGGTCGAGACCCTACGAGCAGTACTTC. Its translation: CSAPPGSRPYEQYF. The V gene is TRBV20-1, the J gene TRBJ2-7; D unresolved. The ends were cut back, 5 bases at V and 2 bases at J, with 16 bases in the middle. Germline CDR1 and CDR2: DFQATT and SNEGSKA (reference sequence). The CDR3 spans 14 residues.

This clonotype has just a few counts. The V call is TRBV4-2, the J call TRBJ1-2; D remains unclear. CDR1 and CDR2 (germline): LGHNA, YNFKEQ. The V and J ends lost 0 bases and 6 bases respectively, with 11 bases between them. CDR3 length: 14 residues. CDR3 sequence: CASSQDTGADGYTF. The CDR3 DNA is TGTGCCAGCAGCCAAGATACGGGCGCGGATGGCTACACCTTC.

The chain is built from TRBV29-1 and TRBJ1-2, with D possibly being TRBD1 (6 bases). CDR3 length: 13 amino acids. Deletions cut 7 bases from V and 13 bases from J, with 25 bases between. Germline-derived CDR1 and CDR2 are SQVTM and ANQGSEA. CDR3: CSADWDNTGVSTF. The CDR3 nucleotides are TGCAGCGCCGACTGGGACAACACAGGAGTTTCCACCTTC.

This clonotype turned up a few times. V and J are TRBV11-2 and TRBJ2-5; D unclear. This CDR3 is 14 amino acids long. Trimming stripped 0 bases from V and 5 bases from J, with 10 bases between. Per the germline V gene, CDR1 is SGHAT and CDR2 is FQNNGV. The CDR3 DNA sequence: TGTGCCAGCAGCTTAGATGGTCTAGGGGAGACCCAGTACTTC. Residues: CASSLDGLGETQYF.

Many counts were recorded for this clonotype. The chain recombines TRBV5-1 with TRBJ2-3, with 8 bases that match TRBD2. V lost 9 bases to trimming and J lost 6 bases; unmatched junction nucleotides: 9. This CDR3 is 13 amino acids long. The germline V gene encodes CDR1 SGHRS and CDR2 YFSETQ. CDR3 coding DNA: TGCGCCACCTCGGGGGGGCAGTTGGATACGCAGTATTTT. Its protein product is CATSGGQLDTQYF. Combining the CDR3 with reference TRBV5-1 and TRBJ2-3 gives the whole variable domain KAGVTQTPRYLIKTRGQQVTLSCSPISGHRSVSWYQQTPGQGLQFLFEYFSETQRNKGNFPGRFSGRQFSNSRSEMNVSTLELGDSALYLCATSGGQLDTQYFGPGTRLTVL.

At least ten counts were recorded for this clonotype. The J gene is TRBJ1-1, the V gene TRBV10-3; D remains ambiguous. V shed 6 bases and J shed 5 bases, with 13 bases lying between them. CDR1 ENHRY and CDR2 SYGVKD come from the germline V gene. This CDR3 is 13 amino acids long. CDR3 sequence: CAISTHTETEAFF. The CDR3 DNA reads TGTGCCATCAGCACGCACACGGAAACTGAAGCTTTCTTT.

The chain employs TRBV4-1 and TRBJ1-3; unclear D gene. This CDR3 has 12 residues. V was cut by 5 bases and J by 3 bases, with 5 bases left in between. Germline V gives CDR1 MGHRA, CDR2 YSYEKL. CDR3 sequence: CASSAHGNTIYF. The CDR3 nucleotides read TGCGCCAGCAGCGCTCATGGAAACACCATATATTTT.

This clonotype was counted between two and nine times. This chain joins TRBV19 and TRBJ2-3; perhaps TRBD1 as D (6 bases). V was shortened by 6 bases and J by 6 bases, with 19 bases between the two germline ends. Germline CDR1 and CDR2: LNHDA and SQIVND (reference sequence). The CDR3 is made up of 15 amino acids. DNA of the CDR3: TGTGCCAGTAGGGTACCAGGGGAGAAGGTTGATACGCAGTATTTT. It is translated as CASRVPGEKVDTQYF.

The sample holds a few counts of this clonotype. The genes are TRBV12-3 or TRBV12-4 and TRBJ2-5, with D perhaps TRBD1 (6 bases). The CDR3 has 14 residues. V was shortened by 7 bases and J by 3 bases, with 15 bases between the two germline ends. CDR3 nucleotide sequence: TGTGCCAGCATGGGGGCAGGACGGAAAGAGACCCAGTACTTC. Amino acid sequence: CASMGAGRKETQYF.

In nucleotides, the CDR3 is TGTGCCAGCAGCTTAGATCGGGGGGTTGCAGATACGCAGTATTTT. Encoded protein: CASSLDRGVADTQYF. The chain joins TRBV7-2 to TRBJ2-3, with 7 bases fitting TRBD2. The germline CDR1 and CDR2 sequences are SGHTA and FQGNSA. V lost 1 base to trimming and J lost 4 bases; unmatched junction nucleotides: 5. There are 15 residues in the CDR3.

Here the CDR3 reads CATSVSTGELFF. Here the CDR3 DNA reads TGTGCCACCAGTGTTTCGACCGGGGAGCTGTTTTTT. The chain links TRBV24-1 to TRBJ2-2; the D is unclear. This CDR3 is built from 12 residues. Germline assignment: CDR1 KGHDR and CDR2 SFDVKD. Trimming left V 5 bases short and J 5 bases short, with 5 bases between.

This clonotype has more than one count but fewer than ten. V is TRBV7-3 and J is TRBJ2-4, with D perhaps TRBD2 (6 bases). This CDR3 region has 14 residues. V lost 2 bases and J 2 bases, leaving 7 bases between the germline ends. Looked up from germline, CDR1 is SGHTA and CDR2 is FQGTGA. The CDR3 reads CASSLGGTKNIQYF. The CDR3 DNA reads as TGTGCCAGCAGCTTAGGGGGGACCAAAAACATTCAGTACTTC. Together with reference TRBV7-3 and TRBJ2-4, the CDR3 gives the full variable domain: GAGVSQTPSNKVTEKGKYVELRCDPISGHTALYWYRQSLGQGPEFLIYFQGTGAADDSGLPNDRFFAVRPEGSVSTLKIQRTERGDSAVYLCASSLGGTKNIQYFGAGTRLSVL.

The rearrangement joins TRBV12-3 or TRBV12-4 to TRBJ2-3, with TRBD2 identical over 10 bases. The CDR3 has 16 residues. Trimming took 6 bases from V and 6 from J; bases not matched to a gene: 12. CDR3 DNA: TGTGCCAGCAGCCCATTCCAGCGGGAGGGCCGGGATACGCAGTATTTT. It codes for CASSPFQREGRDTQYF.